Listed here are 20 T cell receptor beta chains from one sample, sequenced in a study of OX40 agonist ivuxolimab in advanced cancers. Only in-frame clones appear in the TCRdb table, and some are missing; sequencing was by immunoSEQ multiplex PCR. The sample holds about 64,000 clones, approximately 88% seen once. Here the sequenced sample was CD4+ or CD8+ T cells sorted from blood, taken in a trial of the OX40 agonist ivuxolimab. The source of these receptors is an adult with an advanced solid tumor such as melanoma, head and neck, liver or kidney cancer.

This chain links TRBV5-1 with TRBJ2-5; TRBD1 is a possible D gene (5 bases). CDR1 and CDR2 (germline): SGHRS, YFSETQ. V was trimmed by 0 bases and J by 3 bases, leaving 6 bases between them. The CDR3 extends over 13 amino acids. The CDR3: CASSLEQEETQYF. CDR3 nucleotides: TGCGCCAGCAGCTTGGAACAGGAAGAGACCCAGTACTTC. Together with reference TRBV5-1 and TRBJ2-5, the CDR3 gives the full variable domain: KAGVTQTPRYLIKTRGQQVTLSCSPISGHRSVSWYQQTPGQGLQFLFEYFSETQRNKGNFPGRFSGRQFSNSRSEMNVSTLELGDSALYLCASSLEQEETQYFGPGTRLLVL.

The chain employs TRBV10-3 and TRBJ2-7; possibly TRBD2 for D (6 bases). CDR3 length: 13 residues. Trimming stripped 5 bases from V and 3 bases from J, with 11 bases between. Germline-derived CDR1 and CDR2 are ENHRY and SYGVKD. CDR3 bases: TGTGCCATCAGTCGGGCGGGACTCTACGAGCAGTACTTC. Encoded protein: CAISRAGLYEQYF.

This sequence joins TRBV6-6 and TRBJ1-1, with 9 bases fitting TRBD1. The CDR3 is made up of 14 amino acids. Looked up from germline, CDR1 is MNHNY and CDR2 is SVGAGI (reference sequence). V was pared by 2 bases and J by 6 bases, with 4 bases of the junction left unmatched. This CDR3 reads CASSYPDRGPEAFF. The CDR3 coding sequence is TGTGCCAGCAGTTACCCGGACAGGGGCCCTGAAGCTTTCTTT.

This chain uses TRBV7-8 with TRBJ1-6; D gene uncertain. V was trimmed by 4 bases and J by 7 bases, leaving 11 bases between them. This CDR3 region has 14 residues. In germline, CDR1 is SGHVS, CDR2 FQNEAQ. CDR3 amino acids: CASSSTRVNSPLHF. CDR3 bases: TGTGCCAGCAGCTCGACAAGAGTAAATTCACCCCTCCACTTT.

The gene calls are TRBV6-6 and TRBJ2-7, with TRBD1 matching 7 bases. The CDR3 is 15 residues long. Trimming removed 4 bases from V and 0 bases from J; junction bases left unmatched: 6. Germline loops: CDR1 MNHNY, CDR2 SVGAGI (reference sequence). The CDR3 reads CASSSWTGLSYEQYF. CDR3 nucleotides: TGTGCCAGCAGTTCCTGGACAGGCCTCTCCTACGAGCAGTACTTC.

The CDR3 spells CASSYRVQGGYTF. For the CDR3, the DNA is TGTGCCAGCAGTTACCGGGTACAGGGCGGCTACACCTTC. V is TRBV6-5 and J is TRBJ1-2; TRBD1 is a possible D gene (6 bases). Germline CDR1 MNHEY, CDR2 SVGAGI. The CDR3 consists of 13 residues. Between the trimmed V and J ends, which lost 2 bases and 8 bases, there was a span of 12 bases.

The chain employs TRBV18 and TRBJ2-7; no reliable D call. Trimming took off 5 bases at V and 5 bases at J, with 7 bases between the two ends. The CDR3 has 11 amino acids. Germline V gene data show CDR1 as KGHSH and CDR2 as LQKENI. CDR3 protein: CASSFRDEQYF. In DNA, the CDR3 is TGTGCCAGCTCATTCCGCGACGAGCAGTACTTC.

This chain links TRBV7-2 with TRBJ2-7, with D maybe TRBD2 (6 bases). Germline V CDR1 and CDR2: SGHTA, FQGNSA. The V end lost 4 bases, the J end lost 5 bases, and 15 bases lay between the germline ends. The CDR3 is 14 amino acids. This CDR3 reads CASSSSRTSNEQYF. CDR3 nucleotides: TGTGCCAGCAGCTCCTCTAGAACTAGCAACGAGCAGTACTTC. Full variable domain (missing parts from reference TRBV7-2 and TRBJ2-7): GAGVSQSPSNKVTEKGKDVELRCDPISGHTALYWYRQSLGQGLEFLIYFQGNSAPDKSGLPSDRFSAERTGGSVSTLTIQRTQQEDSAVYLCASSSSRTSNEQYFGPGTRLTVT.

V is TRBV19 and J is TRBJ1-4, with 7 bases identical to TRBD1. The V gene's germline CDR1 is LNHDA and CDR2 SQIVND (reference sequence). The CDR3 is made up of 14 amino acids. Germline trimming cut 5 bases from V and 9 bases from J; bases unmatched to any gene: 9. The CDR3 nucleotides are TGTGCCAGTAGTCCCGGGACAGCTGAACAAAAACTGTTTTTT. Its translation: CASSPGTAEQKLFF.

This clone has just one count. The chain has TRBV19 and TRBJ2-1, with 11 bases that match TRBD2. V shed 3 bases and J 3 bases; nucleotides not matched to a gene: 1. This CDR3 has 15 amino acids. The germline CDR1 and CDR2 sequences are LNHDA and SQIVND (reference sequence). CDR3 coding DNA: TGTGCCAGTAGTATGACTAGCGGGGTCTACAATGAGCAGTTCTTC. It yields the protein CASSMTSGVYNEQFF.

The rearrangement links TRBV7-2 to TRBJ2-1, with TRBD2 matching over 10 bases. Losses at the gene ends were 6 bases for V and 0 bases for J; bases not matched to a gene: 11. Germline values: CDR1 SGHTA, CDR2 FQGNSA. This CDR3 spans 18 amino acids. DNA for the CDR3: TGTGCCAGCAGATTCAGTCCGGGACTAGCGACCTCCTACAATGAGCAGTTCTTC. It encodes CASRFSPGLATSYNEQFF.

The chain carries TRBV4-3 and TRBJ1-5; tentatively, D is TRBD1 (5 bases). This CDR3 contains 15 residues. Germline V gene data show CDR1 as LGHNA and CDR2 as YSLEER. V lost 0 bases to trimming and J lost 5 bases, with 11 bases between them. The CDR3 nucleotides are TGCGCCAGCAGCCAAGATTCGGGGGTTTATCAGCCCCAGCATTTT. This translates into CASSQDSGVYQPQHF.

V is TRBV4-2 and J is TRBJ1-3, with D unresolved. The CDR3 is 15 residues long. Germline V gene sequence: CDR1 LGHNA, CDR2 YNFKEQ. V gave up 4 bases and J gave up 0 bases, with 10 bases separating them. In nucleotides, the CDR3 is TGTGCCAGCAGCCGATTTAAAAGCTCTGGAAACACCATATATTTT. This encodes CASSRFKSSGNTIYF.

Here the CDR3 DNA reads TGTGCCAGCAGGGGGAGGGTCTACGAGCAGTACTTC. It translates to CASRGRVYEQYF. This sequence joins TRBV28 and TRBJ2-7, with 7 nucleotides matching TRBD2. The CDR3 extends over 12 amino acids. J gave up 3 bases and V 6 bases, and 2 bases lay outside the gene matches. CDR1 MDHEN and CDR2 SYDVKM come from the germline V gene.

V usage is TRBV2 and J usage is TRBJ1-1, with D perhaps matching TRBD1 (5 bases). The CDR3 runs to 13 residues. Germline V lookup: CDR1 SNHLY, CDR2 FYNNEI. Trimming removed 8 bases from V and 3 bases from J, with 13 bases in between. This CDR3 reads CASAREIDTEAFF. The DNA of the CDR3 is TGTGCCAGCGCCAGGGAAATCGACACTGAAGCTTTCTTT.

This clone was recorded only once. This chain links TRBV5-4 with TRBJ1-6; D is ambiguous. Germline V gene sequence: CDR1 SGHNT, CDR2 YYREEE (reference sequence). Trimming took 2 bases from V and 6 from J, leaving 15 bases between them. The length of the CDR3 is 16 residues. CDR3 protein: CASSLVGNAFNSPLHF. The CDR3 DNA reads TGTGCCAGCAGCTTAGTCGGGAACGCTTTTAATTCACCCCTCCACTTT.

The chain has TRBV5-1 and TRBJ1-1, with D uncertain. Germline CDR1 and CDR2: SGHRS and YFSETQ. The V and J ends lost 4 bases and 1 base respectively, with 5 bases between them. The CDR3 has 12 residues. CDR3 in DNA: TGCGCCAGCAGCCCCAGGAACACTGAAGCTTTCTTT. As protein: CASSPRNTEAFF.

This clone was counted a few times. The chain is built from TRBV5-1 and TRBJ1-1; no clear D gene. Looked up from germline, CDR1 is SGHRS and CDR2 is YFSETQ. The V end was cut by 4 bases, the J end by 0 bases, with 7 bases between. This CDR3 contains 13 residues. CDR3: CASSMGVNTEAFF. The CDR3 DNA reads TGCGCCAGCAGCATGGGCGTGAACACTGAAGCTTTCTTT. Combining the CDR3 with reference TRBV5-1 and TRBJ1-1 gives the whole variable domain KAGVTQTPRYLIKTRGQQVTLSCSPISGHRSVSWYQQTPGQGLQFLFEYFSETQRNKGNFPGRFSGRQFSNSRSEMNVSTLELGDSALYLCASSMGVNTEAFFGQGTRLTVV.

This chain uses TRBV6-6 with TRBJ2-1; 7 bases line up with TRBD2. Germline CDR1 and CDR2: MNHNY and SVGAGI (reference sequence). The CDR3 loop spans 15 amino acids. Germline trimming cut 10 bases from V and 0 bases from J; bases unmatched to any gene: 9. The CDR3 spells CATTREDFSYNEQFF. The CDR3 DNA is TGTGCCACCACCCGGGAGGACTTCTCCTACAATGAGCAGTTCTTC.

V usage is TRBV19 and J usage is TRBJ1-1; a weak D match, TRBD1 (5 bases). Germline V gene sequence: CDR1 LNHDA, CDR2 SQIVND (reference sequence). CDR3 size: 17 residues. V was shortened by 4 bases and J by 6 bases, with 24 bases between the two germline ends. The CDR3 DNA is TGTGCCAGTAGTAAGGCCGGGGACCCCTATTTTCCGTCTGAAGCTTTCTTT. Protein sequence: CASSKAGDPYFPSEAFF. Full variable domain (remainder filled in from reference TRBV19 and TRBJ1-1): DGGITQSPKYLFRKEGQNVTLSCEQNLNHDAMYWYRQDPGQGLRLIYYSQIVNDFQKGDIAEGYSVSREKKESFPLTVTSAQKNPTAFYLCASSKAGDPYFPSEAFFGQGTRLTVV.